Listed here are 5 T cell receptor beta chains from one sample, sequenced in a study of cytomegalovirus exposure and HLA in healthy donors. With 60 Vbeta and 13 Jbeta primers, the PCR was carried out. Clones were sequenced by immunoSEQ multiplex PCR, and TCRdb holds only the in-frame ones, with some missing. Seen here are approximately 180,000 clones, approximately 84% observed once, and the top ten hold roughly 0.2%. The sample was PBMCs. These receptors were taken from a girl under two years old in good health and CMV-seronegative.

A remark on this clone: The same CDR3 is also encoded by other DNA sequences in this sample. V usage is TRBV7-2 and J usage is TRBJ2-5; no definite D call. Between the trimmed V and J ends, which lost 1 base and 3 bases, there was a span of 6 bases. Per the germline V gene, CDR1 is SGHTA and CDR2 is FQGNSA. CDR3 length equals 13 residues. CDR3 nucleotides: TGTGCCAGCAGCTTAGGAGCAAAAGAGACCCAGTACTTC. It codes for CASSLGAKETQYF.

The chain recombines TRBV5-4 with TRBJ1-2, with a possible D match to TRBD1 (6 bases). V dropped 0 bases and J dropped 7 bases, with 19 bases sitting between them. This CDR3 has 16 residues. The germline gives CDR1 SGHNT, CDR2 YYREEE (reference sequence). CDR3 protein: CASSLALTGTLTGYTF. Here the CDR3 DNA reads TGTGCCAGCAGCTTGGCCCTTACCGGGACACTTACTGGCTACACCTTC.

The rearrangement links TRBV9 to TRBJ2-2, with D possibly matching TRBD2 (7 bases). From germline, CDR1 is SGDLS and CDR2 YYNGEE. The CDR3 has 15 amino acids. Deletions cut 0 bases from V and 7 bases from J, with 13 bases between. The CDR3 DNA is TGTGCCAGCAGCGTAGGTGGGGGGGCCGGCGGGGAGCTGTTTTTT. This sequence encodes CASSVGGGAGGELFF.

CDR3: CASSEGGMNRNEQFF. The CDR3 DNA reads TGTGCCAGCAGTGAGGGAGGTATGAACCGGAATGAGCAGTTCTTC. V is TRBV2 and J is TRBJ2-1, with TRBD2 as a possible D gene (6 bases). From germline, CDR1 is SNHLY and CDR2 FYNNEI. V was trimmed by 3 bases and J by 7 bases, leaving 16 bases between them. The CDR3 covers 15 residues.

Details on this clone: Here the CDR3 omits its conserved ending phenylalanine or tryptophan, so a read error is the likely source. The limits of the CDR3 on the DNA are not certain, so only TCRdb's listed CDR3 is given. V is TRBV18 and J is TRBJ1-2. The CDR3 totals 13 residues, both ends included. Looked up from germline, CDR1 is KGHSH and CDR2 is LQKENI. The CDR3 protein is CASSPVTGTPTSY.